Following are 7 T cell receptor beta chains from one sample sequenced in a study of shared clonotypes between healthy human individuals. Method: immunoSEQ multiplex PCR; TCRdb's copy keeps in-frame clones and lacks some. Counted here are 500,000 to 550,000 clones, roughly 95% occurring once; the ten biggest clones make up around 0.067%. Sample: naive CD4+ T cells sorted from blood. Subset indicated: CD45RA+ positively selected. These receptor sequences come from a woman aged 25-40 years in good health.

The chain carries TRBV27 and TRBJ2-7; 13 bases match TRBD2. Trimming at V came to 6 bases and at J to 5 bases, leaving 7 bases not matched to a gene. CDR1 is MNHEY and CDR2 is SMNVEV in the germline V gene (reference sequence). This CDR3 region has 15 residues. The CDR3 sequence is CASSSGLAGVNEQYF. The CDR3 DNA is TGTGCCAGCAGCAGTGGACTAGCGGGAGTTAACGAGCAGTACTTC.

The chain employs TRBV19 and TRBJ2-5; the D gene is possibly TRBD2 (5 bases). The germline gives CDR1 LNHDA, CDR2 SQIVND (reference sequence). The CDR3 loop spans 16 amino acids. V was pared by 4 bases and J by 5 bases, with 20 bases between. This CDR3 reads CASSNPNPGVWETQYF. The CDR3 coding sequence is TGTGCCAGTAGTAACCCGAACCCCGGGGTTTGGGAGACCCAGTACTTC.

This clone was detected once. J is TRBJ2-3 and V is TRBV5-1; no firm D call. There are 15 residues in the CDR3. The germline CDR1 and CDR2 sequences are SGHRS and YFSETQ. V lost 3 bases and J 1 base, leaving 12 bases between the germline ends. The CDR3: CASSSYSPRTDTQYF. For the CDR3, the DNA is TGCGCCAGCAGCTCATACTCTCCACGCACAGATACGCAGTATTTT. The variable domain in full, with the rest retrieved from reference TRBV5-1 and TRBJ2-3, is KAGVTQTPRYLIKTRGQQVTLSCSPISGHRSVSWYQQTPGQGLQFLFEYFSETQRNKGNFPGRFSGRQFSNSRSEMNVSTLELGDSALYLCASSSYSPRTDTQYFGPGTRLTVL.

The chain carries TRBV28 and TRBJ2-1, with a tentative D call TRBD2 (5 bases). The germline CDR1 and CDR2 sequences are MDHEN and SYDVKM. CDR3 length: 15 amino acids. The ends were cut back, 10 bases at V and 8 bases at J, with 24 bases in the middle. CDR3 loop: CATNSGFGPTYEQFF. In nucleotides, the CDR3 is TGTGCCACGAACAGCGGTTTTGGACCGACTTATGAGCAGTTCTTC.

The chain employs TRBV9 and TRBJ2-5, with 7 bases fitting TRBD2. With V trimmed by 4 bases and J by 4 bases, 7 bases remained unmatched. This CDR3 has 14 residues. The germline V gene encodes CDR1 SGDLS and CDR2 YYNGEE. For the CDR3, the DNA is TGTGCCAGCAGCCCTCGGTGGGAGGGAGAGACCCAGTACTTC. Translation: CASSPRWEGETQYF.

This clone has just a few counts. The chain has TRBV7-9 and TRBJ2-7; 7 positions agree with TRBD1. This CDR3 has 14 residues. The trim removed 5 bases at V and 5 bases at J, leaving 9 bases unmatched. CDR1 and CDR2 (germline): SEHNR, FQNEAQ (reference sequence). CDR3 protein: CASSPKTGIHEQYF. The DNA of the CDR3 is TGTGCCAGCAGCCCAAAGACAGGGATCCACGAGCAGTACTTC.

The J gene is TRBJ2-5, the V gene TRBV28; D is undetermined. The CDR3 runs 16 residues. Germline V gives CDR1 MDHEN, CDR2 SYDVKM. The V and J ends lost 4 bases and 5 bases respectively, with 20 bases between them. This CDR3 is CASSSTGSTGTETQYF. In DNA form, the CDR3 reads TGTGCCAGCAGTTCAACCGGGTCGACTGGCACGGAGACCCAGTACTTC.